Below are 23 T cell receptor beta chains sequenced from a single sample in a study of T cell repertoires in cytomegalovirus infection. In TCRdb, the reads were re-called with MiXCR into one record per CDR3 protein. The profile shows about 230,000 distinct CDR3 sequences, over 20% of them singletons. Material: CD8+ T cells from PBMCs. The origin of the receptors is a human donor in good health (CMV status not recorded). Some clones in this sample may be carry-over from other donors' samples.

The rearrangement uses TRBV20-1 and TRBJ2-5, with TRBD1 matching 10 bases. CDR3 size: 14 residues. The germline V gene encodes CDR1 DFQATT and CDR2 SNEGSKA (reference sequence). Unmatched junction bases numbered 4, after V lost 1 base and J lost 5 bases. CDR3 coding DNA: TGCAGTGCTAGAGTGACAGGGGGCCAGGAGACCCAGTACTTC. Translated, it gives CSARVTGGQETQYF.

The chain employs TRBV20-1 and TRBJ2-1, with D perhaps matching TRBD1 (6 bases). Trimming pared 5 bases from V and 9 bases from J, leaving 17 bases between. CDR3 length: 13 residues. Per the germline V gene, CDR1 is DFQATT and CDR2 is SNEGSKA (reference sequence). The CDR3 protein is CSAQPRGLGEQFF. The CDR3 coding sequence is TGCAGTGCTCAGCCGAGGGGGTTGGGTGAGCAGTTCTTC.

This clonotype was recorded a few times. V usage is TRBV7-2 and J usage is TRBJ2-3; 7 bases fit TRBD1. The CDR3 is made up of 15 amino acids. The ends lost 2 bases at V and 3 bases at J; junction bases unmatched: 5. Germline CDR1 is SGHTA and CDR2 is FQGNSA. CDR3 nucleotides: TGTGCCAGCAGCTTAAAGGGGGCTTGGACAGATACGCAGTATTTT. Translating gives CASSLKGAWTDTQYF.

Many counts were recorded for this clonotype. The chain uses TRBV28 and TRBJ1-1; D is unclear. V was clipped by 3 bases and J by 0 bases, with 8 bases between them. The CDR3 covers 14 residues. The germline V gene encodes CDR1 MDHEN and CDR2 SYDVKM. Written as DNA, the CDR3 is TGTGCCAGCAGTTTGGGGTTAATGAACACTGAAGCTTTCTTT. Its protein product is CASSLGLMNTEAFF.

With respect to this clonotype: This may arise from a read error, as a much more abundant clone is one base away. DNA of the CDR3: TGTGCCAGCAGTGAGATGGACAGCGGGCTAAGAGAGGCCCAGTACTTC. The encoded protein is CASSEMDSGLREAQYF. The chain couples TRBV6-2 or TRBV6-3 to TRBJ2-5, with D perhaps assigned TRBD1 or TRBD2 (6 bases each). The CDR3 length is 16 residues. Germline-derived CDR1 and CDR2 are MNHEY and SVGEGT.

This clonotype was observed a handful of times. The rearrangement joins TRBV9 to TRBJ2-5; tentatively, D is TRBD1 or TRBD2 (5 bases each). This CDR3 is built from 13 residues. CDR1 SGDLS and CDR2 YYNGEE come from the germline V gene. The V end lost 2 bases, the J end lost 5 bases, and 10 bases lay between the germline ends. Here the CDR3 reads CASSVVGTETQYF. CDR3 sequence (DNA): TGTGCCAGCAGCGTTGTAGGGACCGAGACCCAGTACTTC.

This clonotype appeared many times. This chain joins TRBV7-2 and TRBJ2-1, with 9 bases fitting TRBD2. The germline V gene encodes CDR1 SGHTA and CDR2 FQGNSA. The length of the CDR3 is 17 residues. J was trimmed by 2 bases and V by 8 bases; bases with no gene match: 13. The CDR3 here is CASRGFRRGGTYNEQFF. In DNA form, the CDR3 reads TGTGCCAGCCGGGGGTTTCGGCGGGGGGGGACCTACAATGAGCAGTTCTTC. Filled out from reference TRBV7-2 and TRBJ2-1, the complete variable domain reads GAGVSQSPSNKVTEKGKDVELRCDPISGHTALYWYRQSLGQGLEFLIYFQGNSAPDKSGLPSDRFSAERTGGSVSTLTIQRTQQEDSAVYLCASRGFRRGGTYNEQFFGPGTRLTVL.

This clonotype has more than one count but fewer than ten. V gene TRBV29-1 combines with J gene TRBJ1-2; D uncertain. The CDR3 spans 11 residues. The germline V gene has CDR1 SQVTM and CDR2 ANQGSEA. The V gene lost 4 bases and the J gene lost 4 bases, with 7 bases spanning the gap. Here the CDR3 reads CSVATLYGYTF. In DNA, the CDR3 is TGCAGCGTTGCTACTCTCTATGGCTACACCTTC.

This clonotype was seen only a few times. The rearrangement links TRBV6-1 to TRBJ2-1; tentatively, D is TRBD2 (6 bases). Per the germline V gene, CDR1 is MNHNS and CDR2 is SASEGT. Trimming cost V 4 bases and J 12 bases, with 22 bases left between them. The CDR3 is made up of 15 amino acids. As DNA, the CDR3 is TGTGCCAGCAGTGGCCGGGACTCAGCATCGTTTTTGCAGTTCTTC. This encodes CASSGRDSASFLQFF.

This clonotype has a handful of counts. The chain has TRBV28 and TRBJ2-3; 8 bases are shared with TRBD1. The CDR3 spans 16 residues. The germline gives CDR1 MDHEN, CDR2 SYDVKM. J gave up 3 bases and V 7 bases, and 12 bases lay outside the gene matches. CDR3 in amino acids: CASTPNAGGGTDTQYF. DNA for the CDR3: TGTGCCAGCACCCCAAATGCAGGGGGCGGGACAGATACGCAGTATTTT.

This clonotype occurred many times. The rearrangement uses TRBV28 and TRBJ2-5, with D perhaps matching TRBD1 or TRBD2 (5 bases each). This CDR3 is 17 amino acids long. Germline values: CDR1 MDHEN, CDR2 SYDVKM. V gave up 5 bases and J gave up 0 bases, with 19 bases separating them. CDR3 region: CASSEPPPLGDQETQYF. DNA for the CDR3: TGTGCCAGCAGTGAACCCCCCCCCCTGGGGGACCAAGAGACCCAGTACTTC.

This clonotype was detected a few times. The CDR3 nucleotides are TGTGCCAGCACCCCGGGGACCATATATTTT. It encodes CASTPGTIYF. This chain uses TRBV12-3 or TRBV12-4 with TRBJ1-3; no clear D. The CDR3 consists of 10 residues. V lost 7 bases, J lost 10 bases, and 8 bases lay in between.

This rearrangement joins TRBV6-6 to TRBJ1-1, with D uncertain. In germline, CDR1 is MNHNY, CDR2 SVGAGI (reference sequence). The CDR3 sequence is 11 residues long. Trimming left V 9 bases short and J 1 base short, with 6 bases between. CDR3 nucleotides: TGTGCCAGTATCGGGAACACTGAAGCTTTCTTT. Translated: CASIGNTEAFF.

This clonotype was found many times. The chain recombines TRBV7-9 with TRBJ1-2; TRBD1 might be the D (6 bases). In germline, CDR1 is SEHNR, CDR2 FQNEAQ (reference sequence). With 4 bases removed from V and 5 bases from J, the gap between germline ends came to 8 bases. This CDR3 region has 12 residues. The CDR3 reads CASSSGQYGYTF. CDR3 DNA: TGTGCCAGCAGCTCAGGACAGTATGGCTACACCTTC.

The J gene is TRBJ2-5, the V gene TRBV27; 9 nucleotides align to TRBD1. The CDR3 consists of 19 residues. CDR1 is MNHEY, CDR2 SMNVEV, per germline (reference sequence). J lost 3 bases, V lost 7 bases, and 21 bases had no gene match. This chain's CDR3 is CASTSQAGTGHDQEETQYF. As DNA, the CDR3 is TGTGCCAGCACCTCCCAGGCCGGGACAGGGCACGACCAGGAAGAGACCCAGTACTTC.

V and J are TRBV19 and TRBJ2-7, with D tentatively TRBD1 (7 bases). Germline values: CDR1 LNHDA, CDR2 SQIVND (reference sequence). This CDR3 contains 15 residues. V gave up 7 bases and J gave up 5 bases, with 21 bases separating them. The CDR3 region has the DNA TGTGCCAGTACCCCTGGGGCAGGGGGGAGCCACGAGCAGTACTTC. It codes for CASTPGAGGSHEQYF. Supplemented by reference TRBV19 and TRBJ2-7, the full variable domain reads DGGITQSPKYLFRKEGQNVTLSCEQNLNHDAMYWYRQDPGQGLRLIYYSQIVNDFQKGDIAEGYSVSREKKESFPLTVTSAQKNPTAFYLCASTPGAGGSHEQYFGPGTRLTVT.

This clonotype appeared many times. The chain combines TRBV7-2 with TRBJ2-5, with 8 bases lining up with TRBD2. The germline CDR1 and CDR2 sequences are SGHTA and FQGNSA. J lost 5 bases, V lost 1 base, and 6 bases had no gene match. This CDR3 is built from 15 residues. CDR3 in amino acids: CASSLEGLARETQYF. DNA of the CDR3: TGTGCCAGCAGCTTAGAAGGACTAGCACGGGAGACCCAGTACTTC.

Remarks on this clonotype: Possible read error: a much larger clone is one base away. The V gene is TRBV7-6, the J gene TRBJ1-1, with D possibly matching TRBD1 (6 bases). Looked up from germline, CDR1 is SGHVS and CDR2 is FNYEAQ. This CDR3 contains 16 residues. The CDR3 region is CASSHSTGTQNTKAFF. CDR3 coding DNA: TGTGCCAGCAGCCATTCCACAGGGACCCAGAACACTAAAGCTTTCTTT. The complete variable domain, with remaining parts taken from reference TRBV7-6 and TRBJ1-1, reads GAGVSQSPRYKVTKRGQDVALRCDPISGHVSLYWYRQALGQGPEFLTYFNYEAQQDKSGLPNDRFSAERPEGSISTLTIQRTEQRDSAMYRCASSHSTGTQNTKAFFGQGTRLTVV.

The CDR3 region is CASSSLSRNEQYF. DNA of the CDR3: TGTGCCAGCAGTTCTTTATCGAGGAACGAGCAGTACTTC. The chain uses TRBV27 and TRBJ2-7; D ambiguous. This CDR3 is 13 amino acids long. Germline CDR1 reads MNHEY; CDR2 reads SMNVEV (reference sequence). The V end was cut by 4 bases, the J end by 5 bases, with 12 bases between.

The chain uses TRBV7-2 and TRBJ2-1; TRBD2 aligns across 13 bases. CDR3 length: 17 residues. With 4 bases clipped from V and 3 bases from J, the junction kept 6 bases outside the gene matches. Germline values: CDR1 SGHTA, CDR2 FQGNSA. CDR3 in DNA: TGTGCCAGCAGCTCACTAGCGGGGGGGTCAAACTACAATGAGCAGTTCTTC. As protein: CASSSLAGGSNYNEQFF.

In its sample, this clonotype was seen many times. V and J are TRBV7-6 and TRBJ2-7; TRBD1 is a possible D gene (6 bases). V lost 3 bases and J 0 bases, leaving 18 bases between the germline ends. From germline, CDR1 is SGHVS and CDR2 FNYEAQ. The CDR3 totals 17 residues. This CDR3 reads CASSFQANRDSSYEQYF. The CDR3 nucleotides are TGTGCCAGCAGCTTCCAAGCGAACAGGGATAGCTCCTACGAGCAGTACTTC.

The table lists this clonotype with a few counts. The rearrangement links TRBV19 to TRBJ1-1; no clear D gene. Looked up from germline, CDR1 is LNHDA and CDR2 is SQIVND (reference sequence). The CDR3 is 13 residues long. With 3 bases removed from V and 6 bases from J, the gap between germline ends came to 11 bases. The CDR3 loop reads CASSIQGGPEAFF. The CDR3 DNA sequence: TGTGCCAGTAGTATCCAAGGAGGCCCTGAAGCTTTCTTT.

This clonotype was detected ten times or more. The V call is TRBV7-8, the J call TRBJ2-3, with TRBD1 identical over 8 bases. This CDR3 region has 12 residues. J lost 7 bases, V lost 8 bases, and 5 bases had no gene match. Per germline, CDR1 SGHVS and CDR2 FQNEAQ. CDR3 nucleotides: TGTGCCAGCGGGACAGGTTCAAATACGCAGTATTTT. Translated: CASGTGSNTQYF.